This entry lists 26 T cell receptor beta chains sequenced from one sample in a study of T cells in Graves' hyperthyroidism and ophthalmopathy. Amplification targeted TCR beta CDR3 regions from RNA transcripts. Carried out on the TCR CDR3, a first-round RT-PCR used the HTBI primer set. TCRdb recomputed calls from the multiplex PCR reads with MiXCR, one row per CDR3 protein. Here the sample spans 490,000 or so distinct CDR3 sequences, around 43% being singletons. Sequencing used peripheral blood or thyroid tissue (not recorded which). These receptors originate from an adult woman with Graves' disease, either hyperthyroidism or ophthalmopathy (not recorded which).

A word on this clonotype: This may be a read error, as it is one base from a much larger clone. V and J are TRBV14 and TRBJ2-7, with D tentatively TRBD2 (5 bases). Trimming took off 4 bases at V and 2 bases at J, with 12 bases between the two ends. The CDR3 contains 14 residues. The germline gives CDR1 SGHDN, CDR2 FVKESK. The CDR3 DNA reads TGTGCCAGCAGCCGATCTCTAGCAACCTACGAGCAGTACTTC. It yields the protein CASSRSLATYEQYF.

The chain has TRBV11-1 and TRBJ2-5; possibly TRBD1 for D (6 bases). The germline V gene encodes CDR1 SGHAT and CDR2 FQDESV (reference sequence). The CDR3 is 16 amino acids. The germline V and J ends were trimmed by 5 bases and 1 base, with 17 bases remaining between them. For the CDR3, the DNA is TGTGCCAGCAGCCTGATCGGGGCGGACAGCCAAGAGACCCAGTACTTC. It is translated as CASSLIGADSQETQYF.

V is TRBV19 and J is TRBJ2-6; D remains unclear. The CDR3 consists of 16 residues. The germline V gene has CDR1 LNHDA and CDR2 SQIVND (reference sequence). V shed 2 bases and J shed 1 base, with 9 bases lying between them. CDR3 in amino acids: CASSITPGSGANVLTF. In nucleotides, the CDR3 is TGTGCCAGTAGTATAACCCCAGGATCTGGGGCCAACGTCCTGACTTTC. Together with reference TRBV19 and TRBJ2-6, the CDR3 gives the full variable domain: DGGITQSPKYLFRKEGQNVTLSCEQNLNHDAMYWYRQDPGQGLRLIYYSQIVNDFQKGDIAEGYSVSREKKESFPLTVTSAQKNPTAFYLCASSITPGSGANVLTFGAGSRLTVL.

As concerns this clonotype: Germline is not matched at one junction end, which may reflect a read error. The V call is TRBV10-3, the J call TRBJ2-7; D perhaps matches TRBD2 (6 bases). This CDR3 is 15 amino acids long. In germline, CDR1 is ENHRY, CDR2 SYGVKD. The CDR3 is CASSELSSGSYEQYF. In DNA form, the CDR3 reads TGTGCCAGCAGTGAGCTCTCCAGCGGGTCCTACGAGCAGTACTTC.

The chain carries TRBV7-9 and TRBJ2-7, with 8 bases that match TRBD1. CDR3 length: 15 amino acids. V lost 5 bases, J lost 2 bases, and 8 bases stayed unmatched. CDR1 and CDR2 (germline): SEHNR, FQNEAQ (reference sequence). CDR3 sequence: CASSHRDRSAYEQYF. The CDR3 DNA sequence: TGTGCCAGCAGCCACCGGGACAGGTCAGCCTACGAGCAGTACTTC.

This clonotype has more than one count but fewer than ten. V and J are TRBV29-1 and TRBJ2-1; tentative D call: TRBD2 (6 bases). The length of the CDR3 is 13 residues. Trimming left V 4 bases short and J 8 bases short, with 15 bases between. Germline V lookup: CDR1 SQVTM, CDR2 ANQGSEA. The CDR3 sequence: CSVVVGSTDEQFF. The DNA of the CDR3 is TGCAGCGTTGTCGTCGGGAGTACGGATGAGCAGTTCTTC.

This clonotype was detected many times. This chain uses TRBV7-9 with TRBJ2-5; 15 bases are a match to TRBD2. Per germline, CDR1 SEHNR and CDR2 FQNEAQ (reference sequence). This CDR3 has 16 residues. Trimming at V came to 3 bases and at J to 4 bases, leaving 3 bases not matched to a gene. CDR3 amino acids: CASSFGLAGGGETQYF. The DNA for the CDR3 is TGTGCCAGCAGCTTCGGACTAGCGGGAGGGGGAGAGACCCAGTACTTC. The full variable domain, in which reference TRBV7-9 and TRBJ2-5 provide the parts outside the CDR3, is DTGVSQNPRHKITKRGQNVTFRCDPISEHNRLYWYRQTLGQGPEFLTYFQNEAQLEKSRLLSDRFSAERPKGSFSTLEIQRTEQGDSAMYLCASSFGLAGGGETQYFGPGTRLLVL.

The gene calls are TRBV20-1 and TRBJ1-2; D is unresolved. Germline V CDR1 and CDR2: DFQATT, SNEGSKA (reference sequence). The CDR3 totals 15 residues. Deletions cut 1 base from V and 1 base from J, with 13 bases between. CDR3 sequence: CSARGPGAGNYGYTF. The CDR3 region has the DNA TGCAGTGCTAGAGGCCCGGGCGCGGGTAACTATGGCTACACCTTC.

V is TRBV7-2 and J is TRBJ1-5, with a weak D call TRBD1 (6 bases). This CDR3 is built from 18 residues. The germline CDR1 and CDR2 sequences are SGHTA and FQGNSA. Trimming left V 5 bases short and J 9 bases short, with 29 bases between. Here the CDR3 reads CASSPRSSTGSGYRPQHF. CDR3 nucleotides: TGTGCCAGCAGCCCTAGGTCTAGCACAGGGTCTGGATATCGGCCCCAGCATTTT.

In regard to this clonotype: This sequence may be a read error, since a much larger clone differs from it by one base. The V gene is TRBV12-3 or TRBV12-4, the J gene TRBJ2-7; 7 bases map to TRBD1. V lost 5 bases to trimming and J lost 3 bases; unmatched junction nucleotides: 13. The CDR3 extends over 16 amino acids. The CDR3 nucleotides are TGTGCCAGCAGTGCTACAGCCGGGGCAGGGGGCTACGAGCAGTACTTC. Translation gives CASSATAGAGGYEQYF.

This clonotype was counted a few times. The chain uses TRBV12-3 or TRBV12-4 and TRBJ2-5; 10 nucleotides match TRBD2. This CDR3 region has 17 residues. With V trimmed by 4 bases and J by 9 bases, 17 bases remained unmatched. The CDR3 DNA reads TGTGCCAGCAGTTCCCGGACTAGCGGAGACCCCGGTGTGGCCCAGTACTTC. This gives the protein CASSSRTSGDPGVAQYF.

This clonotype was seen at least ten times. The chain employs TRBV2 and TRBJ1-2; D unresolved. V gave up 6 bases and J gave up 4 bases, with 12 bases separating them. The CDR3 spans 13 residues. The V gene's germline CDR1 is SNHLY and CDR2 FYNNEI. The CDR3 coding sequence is TGTGCCAGCAGGAACGGAGGGCTCTATGGCTACACCTTC. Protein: CASRNGGLYGYTF. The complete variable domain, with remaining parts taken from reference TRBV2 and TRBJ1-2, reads EPEVTQTPSHQVTQMGQEVILRCVPISNHLYFYWYRQILGQKVEFLVSFYNNEISEKSEIFDDQFSVERPDGSNFTLKIRSTKLEDSAMYFCASRNGGLYGYTFGSGTRLTVV.

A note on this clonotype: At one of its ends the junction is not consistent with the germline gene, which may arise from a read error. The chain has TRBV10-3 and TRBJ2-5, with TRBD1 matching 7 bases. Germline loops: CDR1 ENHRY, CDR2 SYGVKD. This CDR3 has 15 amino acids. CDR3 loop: CASSITPTGLETQYF. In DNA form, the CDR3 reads TGTGCCAGCAGTATAACTCCGACAGGGCTGGAGACCCAGTACTTC.

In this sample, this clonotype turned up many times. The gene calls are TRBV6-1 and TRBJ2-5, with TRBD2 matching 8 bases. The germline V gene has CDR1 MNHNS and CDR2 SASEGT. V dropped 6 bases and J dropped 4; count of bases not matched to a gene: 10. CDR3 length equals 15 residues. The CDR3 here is CASRAGVTGGETQYF. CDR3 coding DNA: TGTGCCAGCAGAGCGGGAGTTACGGGGGGAGAGACCCAGTACTTC.

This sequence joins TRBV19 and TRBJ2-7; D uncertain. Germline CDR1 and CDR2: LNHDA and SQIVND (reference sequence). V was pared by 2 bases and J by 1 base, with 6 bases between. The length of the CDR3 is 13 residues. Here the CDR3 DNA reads TGTGCCAGTAGTATACAGGAATCCTACGAGCAGTACTTC. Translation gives CASSIQESYEQYF.

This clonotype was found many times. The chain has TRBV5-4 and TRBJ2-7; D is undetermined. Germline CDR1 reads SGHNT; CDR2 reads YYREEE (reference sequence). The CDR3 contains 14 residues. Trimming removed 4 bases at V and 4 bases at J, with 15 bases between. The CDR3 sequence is CASSKTHDPYEQYF. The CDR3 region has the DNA TGTGCCAGCAGCAAAACTCACGACCCTTACGAGCAGTACTTC.

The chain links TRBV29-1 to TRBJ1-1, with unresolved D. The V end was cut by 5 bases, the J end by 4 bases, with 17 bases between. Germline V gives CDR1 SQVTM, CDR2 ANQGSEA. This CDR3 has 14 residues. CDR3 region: CSVWGEGSFTEAFF. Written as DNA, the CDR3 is TGCAGCGTTTGGGGAGAGGGCAGTTTCACTGAAGCTTTCTTT. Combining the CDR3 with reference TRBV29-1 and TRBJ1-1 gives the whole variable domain SAVISQKPSRDICQRGTSLTIQCQVDSQVTMMFWYRQQPGQSLTLIATANQGSEATYESGFVIDKFPISRPNLTFSTLTVSNMSPEDSSIYLCSVWGEGSFTEAFFGQGTRLTVV.

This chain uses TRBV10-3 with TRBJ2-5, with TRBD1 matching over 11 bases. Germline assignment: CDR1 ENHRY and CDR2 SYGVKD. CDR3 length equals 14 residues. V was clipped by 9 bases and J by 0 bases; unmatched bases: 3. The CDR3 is CAIGTGGYQETQYF. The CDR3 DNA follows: TGTGCCATAGGGACAGGGGGATACCAAGAGACCCAGTACTTC.

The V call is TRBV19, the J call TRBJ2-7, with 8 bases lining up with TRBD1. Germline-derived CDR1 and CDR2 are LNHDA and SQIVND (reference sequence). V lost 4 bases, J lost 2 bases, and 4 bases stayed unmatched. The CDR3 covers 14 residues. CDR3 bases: TGTGCCAGTAGTACTGTACAGGGGGCCTACGAGCAGTACTTC. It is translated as CASSTVQGAYEQYF.

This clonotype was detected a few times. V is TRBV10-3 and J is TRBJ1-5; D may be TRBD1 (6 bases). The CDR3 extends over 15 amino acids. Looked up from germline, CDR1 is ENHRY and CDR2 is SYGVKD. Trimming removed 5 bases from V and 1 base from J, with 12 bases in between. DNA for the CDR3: TGTGCCATCAGTTCCGGACAGCTAAGCAATCAGCCCCAGCATTTT. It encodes CAISSGQLSNQPQHF.

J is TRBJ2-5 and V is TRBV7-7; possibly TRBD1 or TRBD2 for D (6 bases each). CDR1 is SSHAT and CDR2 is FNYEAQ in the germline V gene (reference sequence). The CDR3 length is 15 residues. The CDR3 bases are TGTGCTGGCAGCCGGGGGACAACGGGATTGGGGACCCAGTACTTC. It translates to CAGSRGTTGLGTQYF.

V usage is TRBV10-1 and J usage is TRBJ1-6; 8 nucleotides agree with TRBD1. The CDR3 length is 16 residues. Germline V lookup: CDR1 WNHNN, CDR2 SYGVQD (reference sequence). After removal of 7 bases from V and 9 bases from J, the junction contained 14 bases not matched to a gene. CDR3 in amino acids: CASMREQGAVVSPLHF. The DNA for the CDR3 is TGCGCCAGCATGCGGGAGCAGGGGGCCGTGGTTTCACCCCTCCACTTT.

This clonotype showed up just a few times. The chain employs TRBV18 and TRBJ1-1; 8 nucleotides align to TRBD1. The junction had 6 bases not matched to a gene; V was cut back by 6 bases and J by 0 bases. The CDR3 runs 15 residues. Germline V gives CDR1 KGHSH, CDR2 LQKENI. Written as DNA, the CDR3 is TGTGCCAGCTCTATGGCGACAGGGGTGAACACTGAAGCTTTCTTT. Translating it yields CASSMATGVNTEAFF.

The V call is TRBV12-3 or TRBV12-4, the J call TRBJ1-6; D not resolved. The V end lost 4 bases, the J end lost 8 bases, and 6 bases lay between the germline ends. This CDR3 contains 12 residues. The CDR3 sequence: CASSSVHSPLHF. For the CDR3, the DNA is TGTGCCAGCAGTTCGGTCCATTCACCCCTCCACTTT.

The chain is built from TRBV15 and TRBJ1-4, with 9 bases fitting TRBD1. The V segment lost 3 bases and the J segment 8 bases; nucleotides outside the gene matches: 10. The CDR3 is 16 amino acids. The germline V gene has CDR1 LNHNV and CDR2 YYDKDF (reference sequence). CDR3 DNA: TGTGCCACCAGCAGGATTGCGGGACAGGGCAAGGAAAAACTGTTTTTT. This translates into CATSRIAGQGKEKLFF.

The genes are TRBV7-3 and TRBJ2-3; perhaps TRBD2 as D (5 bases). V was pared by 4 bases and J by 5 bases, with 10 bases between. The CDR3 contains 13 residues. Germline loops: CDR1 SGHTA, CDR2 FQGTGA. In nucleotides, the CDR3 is TGTGCCAGCAGCTGGAGGAGACTAGATACGCAGTATTTT. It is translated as CASSWRRLDTQYF.